This is a list of T cell receptor beta chains from one sample in a study of blood T cell repertoires in COVID-19. Measured with immunoSEQ multiplex PCR; TCRdb has only the in-frame clones, and not every one. The sample has around 150,000 clones; approximately 86% are singletons. The specimen sequenced was peripheral blood. These receptors were collected from a woman between 35 and 50 years old with COVID-19, enrolled during active disease. CDR3s include the opening cysteine and the closing phenylalanine or tryptophan. A row's size may be missing; if present it is once, few, many or a size class.

v_gene,abundance,CDR3aa
TRBV2,-,CATGGGGSYEQYF
TRBV19,-,CASSSQMFGGQPQHF
TRBV19,-,CASMKGTGILGEQFF
TRBV3-1/TRBV3-2,-,CASSHETGHYGYTF
TRBV7-6,many,CASSPLAGAYNEQFF
TRBV3-1/TRBV3-2,-,CASSPRPRGGAGNEQFF
TRBV5-1,-,CASSLKSAGQGTPFF
TRBV30,-,CAWRGQGLGQPQHF
TRBV11-2,-,CASTKWGEQTQYF
TRBV15,-,CATSRVNTNKEAFF
TRBV9,-,CASSVDPNGGADGELFF